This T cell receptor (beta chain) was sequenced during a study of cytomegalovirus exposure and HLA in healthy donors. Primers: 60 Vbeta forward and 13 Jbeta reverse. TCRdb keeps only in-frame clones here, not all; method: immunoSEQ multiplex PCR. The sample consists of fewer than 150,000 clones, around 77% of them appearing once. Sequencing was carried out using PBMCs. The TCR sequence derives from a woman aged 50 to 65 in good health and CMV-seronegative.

DNA for the CDR3: TGTGCCAGCAGCTTAGGTTCAGGGGTCGAGACCCAGTACTTC. It yields the protein CASSLGSGVETQYF. This sequence joins TRBV7-2 and TRBJ2-5; perhaps TRBD1 as D (6 bases). CDR3 length equals 14 residues. With 1 base removed from V and 5 bases from J, the gap between germline ends came to 11 bases. From germline, CDR1 is SGHTA and CDR2 FQGNSA.